Given below is one T cell receptor (beta chain) in context. Clones were read by immunoSEQ multiplex PCR, and TCRdb kept only the in-frame ones, dropping some. Here the sample spans 140,000 to 150,000 clones, around 82% being singletons. This entry comes from a study of blood T cell repertoires in COVID-19. This receptor was identified in a man between 60 and 75 years old with acute or convalescent COVID-19. The sequencing sample was made of peripheral blood.

As DNA, the CDR3 is TGTGCCAGCAGCGGCCGGACTAGAAATACCGGGGAGCTGTTTTTT. The encoded protein is CASSGRTRNTGELFF. The J gene is TRBJ2-2, the V gene TRBV7-8; 7 bases are a match to TRBD2. This CDR3 is built from 15 residues. Germline lookup yields CDR1 SGHVS and CDR2 FQNEAQ. The trim removed 5 bases at V and 5 bases at J, leaving 8 bases unmatched.